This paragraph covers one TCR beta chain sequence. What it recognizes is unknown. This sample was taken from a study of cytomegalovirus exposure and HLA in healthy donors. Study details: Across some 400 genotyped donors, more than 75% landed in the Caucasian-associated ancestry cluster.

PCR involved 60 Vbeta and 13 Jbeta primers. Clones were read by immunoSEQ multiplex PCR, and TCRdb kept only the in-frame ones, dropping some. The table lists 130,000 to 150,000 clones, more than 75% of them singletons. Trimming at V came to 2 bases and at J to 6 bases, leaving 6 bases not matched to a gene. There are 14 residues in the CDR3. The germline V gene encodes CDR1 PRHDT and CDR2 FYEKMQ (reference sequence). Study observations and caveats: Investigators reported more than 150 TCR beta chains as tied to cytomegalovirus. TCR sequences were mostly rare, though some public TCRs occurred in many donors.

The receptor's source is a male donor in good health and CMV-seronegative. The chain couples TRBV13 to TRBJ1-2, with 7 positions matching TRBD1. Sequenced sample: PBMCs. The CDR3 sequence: CASSLSLQGNGYTF. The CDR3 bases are TGTGCCAGCAGCTTATCATTACAGGGGAATGGCTACACCTTC.